The rows below give T cell receptor beta chains drawn from one sample of a study of blood T cells in healthy people across ages. MiXCR, applied by TCRdb to the 5' RACE reads, yields one record per CDR3 protein. The sample lists about 680,000 distinct CDR3 sequences; 49% were seen once. Sequencing was carried out using blood. The receptors shown here come from a woman aged 60-70 years in good health. CDR3s leave out the opening cysteine and the closing phenylalanine or tryptophan. Size is omitted from some rows. Given values are once, few, many or a class for expanded clones.

V gene	clone size	J gene	CDR3 protein
TRBV20-1	NA	TRBJ1-2	SARDRGPGKFGYT
TRBV20-1	NA	TRBJ1-5	SARRTGGHQPQH
TRBV5-5	NA	TRBJ1-2	ASSLGRSWGYT
TRBV5-1	NA	TRBJ2-3	ASSSTSTTDTQY
TRBV29-1	NA	TRBJ2-1	SAGLNSRRDEQF
TRBV10-3	NA	TRBJ2-7	AISESTGTYEQY
TRBV10-3	few	TRBJ2-1	AISESGPVYNEQF
TRBV10-3	NA	TRBJ2-1	AISDGVGRQQF
TRBV6-1	NA	TRBJ2-5	ASSETGDGLETQY
TRBV10-3	NA	TRBJ2-7	AISERGGYEQY
TRBV6-2/TRBV6-3	NA	TRBJ2-1	ASTYAGGPINEQF
TRBV5-1	NA	TRBJ2-7	ASSLVGERYEQY
TRBV29-1	NA	TRBJ2-1	SVRQGALAGVRYNEQF
TRBV14	few	TRBJ1-1	ASSQDPQGAISAF
TRBV7-3	NA	TRBJ2-5	ASSFGQGLTQY
TRBV24-1	NA	TRBJ2-3	ATSDGRADTQY
TRBV4-2	NA	TRBJ2-7	ASRKDIREQY
TRBV21-1	NA	TRBJ2-5	ASSKEGSQETQY
TRBV28	many	TRBJ2-5	ASIGQTMNQETQY
TRBV2	once	TRBJ2-3	ASTHESLAVSTDTQY
TRBV7-2	NA	TRBJ2-7	ASSIRGSAGRTYEQY
TRBV18	NA	TRBJ2-3	ASSPELGGLQY
TRBV6-1	NA	TRBJ1-1	ASRQGYPYGALLSTEAF
TRBV6-1	NA	TRBJ2-6	ASSEALPGTGANVLT
TRBV14	NA	TRBJ2-5	ASSQLRGVQY
TRBV30	NA	TRBJ2-5	AWSSFREGQETQY
TRBV6-6	NA	TRBJ1-5	ASSYRETYQPQH
TRBV20-1	NA	TRBJ2-2	SAPDSTPKTGELF
TRBV4-1	NA	TRBJ1-1	ASSQRQGASTEAF